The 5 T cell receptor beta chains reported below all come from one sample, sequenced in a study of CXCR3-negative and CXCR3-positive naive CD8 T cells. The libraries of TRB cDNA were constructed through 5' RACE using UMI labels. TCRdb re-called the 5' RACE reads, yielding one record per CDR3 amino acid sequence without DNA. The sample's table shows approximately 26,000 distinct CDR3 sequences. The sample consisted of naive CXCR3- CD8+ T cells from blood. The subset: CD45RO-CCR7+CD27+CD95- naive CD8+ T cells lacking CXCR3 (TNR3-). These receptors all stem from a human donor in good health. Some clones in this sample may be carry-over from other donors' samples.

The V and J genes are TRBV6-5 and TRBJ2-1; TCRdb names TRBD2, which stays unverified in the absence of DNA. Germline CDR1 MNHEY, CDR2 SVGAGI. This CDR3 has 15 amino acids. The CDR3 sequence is CASSLSGVSYNEQFF.

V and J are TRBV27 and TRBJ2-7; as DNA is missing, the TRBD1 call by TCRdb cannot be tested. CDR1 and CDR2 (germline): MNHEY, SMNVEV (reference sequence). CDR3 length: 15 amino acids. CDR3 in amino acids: CASSLTDRFSYEQYF.

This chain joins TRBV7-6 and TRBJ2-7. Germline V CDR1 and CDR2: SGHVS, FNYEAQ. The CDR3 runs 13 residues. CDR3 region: CASSSWQSYEQYF.

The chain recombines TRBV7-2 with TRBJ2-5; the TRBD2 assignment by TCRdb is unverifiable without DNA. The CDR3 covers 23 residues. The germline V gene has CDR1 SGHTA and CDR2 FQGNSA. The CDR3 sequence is CASSQVLGLAGGYPAGRQETQYF.

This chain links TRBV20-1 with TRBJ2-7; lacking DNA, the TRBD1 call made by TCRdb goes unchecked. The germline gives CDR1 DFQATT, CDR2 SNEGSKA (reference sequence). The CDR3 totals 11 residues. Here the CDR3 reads CSADRGYEQYF.